A selection of T cell receptor beta chains follows, all from one sample in a study of T cell responses to AZD1222 COVID-19 vaccine. TCRdb's table, derived via immunoSEQ multiplex PCR, lists solely in-frame clones and lacks some. The repertoire holds approximately 140,000 clones, with more than 85% as singletons. The specimen was peripheral blood, collected 28 days after the second AZD1222 dose. Receptors were obtained from an adult who received the AZD1222 COVID-19 vaccine. Each CDR3 is given with its conserved first and last residue.

TRBV30	CAWSVLGGGGYTF
TRBV7-2	CASKTTGWHRTDTQYF
TRBV28	CASRETGTWNTEAFF
TRBV15	CATSIDRGLNSPLHF
TRBV7-3	CASSDSGELFF
TRBV6-5	CASTLDTEAFF
TRBV11-3	CASSPFVSMNTEAFF
TRBV18	CASSLPRGGYTF
TRBV18	CASSPQGANTEAFF
TRBV7-6	CASSLVGRTSGLDEQFF
TRBV5-1	CASSSGTTGSNQPQHF
TRBV21-1	CASTERNSPLHF
TRBV5-1	CASSSQWASGNTIYF
TRBV21-1	CATRALQGPKNTEAFF
TRBV6-5	CASTNSWGAFF
TRBV7-9	CASSLGPGGQPQHF
TRBV19	CATSSGGRSKYF
TRBV19	CASSLIFFSNQPQHF
TRBV5-1	CASSSYTTGFIDGYTF
TRBV24-1	CATSDGGPQYF
TRBV5-1	CASSLVDRVANTEAFF
TRBV3-1/TRBV3-2	CASSQVVRTQETQYF
TRBV7-2	CASSAGTPNSNQPQHF
TRBV19	CASSKYQGIEQYF
TRBV6-1	CASTHGGWNTDTQYF
TRBV2	CASSEQDGEQYF
TRBV10-3	CAISTQGGYEQYF
TRBV11-2	CASSLEGQGSTEAFF
TRBV10-3	CAISESTGRNTEAFF
TRBV9	CASSAARTGGFGAEAFF
TRBV7-9	CASSLVGGSDGYTF
TRBV19	CASLGQYDYGYTF
TRBV23-1	CASSPGEAF
TRBV7-2	CASSSGQVPSYEQYF
TRBV11-3	CASSPGDWDWKTQYF
TRBV4-1	CASSLSQGDYGYTF
TRBV6-6	CASSLTSGTSGLPQETQYF
TRBV3-1/TRBV3-2	CASSQAPGQLGYTF
TRBV4-3	CASSQDRAGVTDTQYF
TRBV11-3	CASSLGAGVHLPTDTQYF
TRBV29-1	CSVDLGTSGKEQYF
TRBV4-3	CASSQDSRTGELFF
TRBV6-5	CASSNKQGVSYEQYF